A selection of T cell receptor beta chains follows, all from one sample in a study of blood T cell repertoires in COVID-19. Some clones are missing from TCRdb's copy, which holds only in-frame ones; the method was immunoSEQ multiplex PCR. Among over 100,000 clones listed, about four fifths were seen once. Source material: peripheral blood. These receptors all stem from a woman of 80 years or more with active or convalescent COVID-19. The CDR3 runs from the conserved cysteine through the conserved F or W. Each record gives: D gene, J gene, V gene, clone size, CDR3 DNA, CDR3 protein. D genes are given only for firm matches. Size tells how often a clone was seen (once, few, many) or the class of an expanded clone, and some rows leave it out.

NA,TRBJ2-6,TRBV7-3,NA,TGTGCCAGCAGCTACCGGGAAGCCAACGTCCTGACTTTC,CASSYREANVLTF
NA,TRBJ2-3,TRBV5-1,NA,TGCGCCAGCAGCTTGTCCGGGGGTCGGGGAGATACGCAGTATTTT,CASSLSGGRGDTQYF
TRBD1,TRBJ1-5,TRBV10-3,NA,TGTGCCATCAGTCAACAGGGGGCGGGTCAGCCCCAGCATTTT,CAISQQGAGQPQHF
TRBD2,TRBJ2-1,TRBV10-3,NA,TGTGCCATCAGTGAGTACGGAGGGGGACTAGCCAATGAGCAGTTCTTC,CAISEYGGGLANEQFF
NA,TRBJ1-1,TRBV6-2/TRBV6-3,NA,TGTGCCAGCAGTTACTTGGGGACACCTGCTTTGAACACTGAAGCTTTCTTT,CASSYLGTPALNTEAFF
TRBD2,TRBJ2-3,TRBV28,once,TGTGCCAGCAGGTTCGGGACTAGCGGGGGACCCACAGATACGCAGTATTTT,CASRFGTSGGPTDTQYF
TRBD1,TRBJ2-7,TRBV7-6,NA,TGTGCCAGCAGCGAGACAGGGGGCCACGAGCAGTACTTC,CASSETGGHEQYF
NA,TRBJ2-2,TRBV15,NA,TGTGCCACCAGCAGTCGGGGGGCTAGCGGATTCACCGGGGAGCTGTTTTTT,CATSSRGASGFTGELFF
NA,TRBJ1-4,TRBV11-3,NA,TGTGCCAGCAGCCCTGGCGGGGAAAAACTGTTTTTT,CASSPGGEKLFF
TRBD2,TRBJ2-2,TRBV10-3,NA,TGTGCCATCAGTGGTAGCGGGGGGGCCGCCGGGGAGCTGTTTTTT,CAISGSGGAAGELFF
TRBD1,TRBJ2-5,TRBV5-1,NA,TGCGCCAGCAGCCCCGGACAGGGAGTTATTGAGACCCAGTACTTC,CASSPGQGVIETQYF
NA,TRBJ2-7,TRBV27,NA,TGTGCCAGCAGTTTGAGGCAGGGCTACGAGCAGTACTTC,CASSLRQGYEQYF
NA,TRBJ1-2,TRBV28,NA,TGTGCCAGCAGTAGCTCGTTTGAGGGCTACACCTTC,CASSSSFEGYTF
TRBD1,TRBJ1-2,TRBV10-3,NA,TGTGCCATCAGTTCCGGGACAGGAAGGGATGGCTACACCTTC,CAISSGTGRDGYTF
TRBD1,TRBJ1-2,TRBV5-1,NA,TGCGCCAGCAGCTTGTTCTCCGGCGGGACAGGGACATGGGGCTACACCTTC,CASSLFSGGTGTWGYTF
TRBD1,TRBJ2-7,TRBV19,NA,TGTGCCAGTAGTCCGGACAGGGGCGCCTACGAGCAGTACTTC,CASSPDRGAYEQYF
TRBD2,TRBJ2-3,TRBV28,once,TGTGCCAGCAGCACGACCGCACTAGCGGGGGTTAGCACAGATACGCAGTATTTT,CASSTTALAGVSTDTQYF
NA,TRBJ1-5,TRBV28,NA,TGTGCCAGCAGGAGAGGGTCGGGGAGGGATCAGCCCCAGCATTTT,CASRRGSGRDQPQHF
NA,TRBJ1-2,TRBV21-1,NA,TGTGCCAGACCCGTGAGGGGGCCCTATGGCTACACCTTC,CARPVRGPYGYTF
NA,TRBJ1-5,TRBV2,NA,TGTGCCAGCATGGGAGGGGAAATGAACGGTCAGCCCCAGCATTTT,CASMGGEMNGQPQHF
NA,TRBJ2-2,TRBV19,NA,TGTGCCAGTAGTCTAGGGACACCCACCGGGGAGCTGTTTTTT,CASSLGTPTGELFF
NA,TRBJ1-2,TRBV12-3/TRBV12-4,NA,TGTGCCAGCAGGACGTTCAGGGATGGCTACACCTTC,CASRTFRDGYTF
NA,TRBJ2-7,TRBV10-3,NA,TGTGCCAGCGGGACAGCTACCTACGAGCAGTACTTC,CASGTATYEQYF
TRBD2,TRBJ2-5,TRBV19,NA,TGTGCCAGTAGCCCGGGACTAGCTGTGGGGGAGACCCAGTACTTC,CASSPGLAVGETQYF
NA,TRBJ1-2,TRBV19,NA,TGTGCCAGTAGTATCCTCGGGGATAGCTATGGCTACACCTTC,CASSILGDSYGYTF
NA,TRBJ1-1,TRBV19,NA,TGTGGTAGCGGAGGGCAGGTGAACACTGAAGCTTTCTTT,CGSGGQVNTEAFF
TRBD1,TRBJ1-1,TRBV7-9,NA,TGTGCCAGCAGCCAAAGACAGGGGGCGCGGGCTGAAGCTTTCTTT,CASSQRQGARAEAFF
NA,TRBJ1-5,TRBV30,NA,TGTGCCTGGAGTAGGACATCGGATCAGCCCCAGCATTTT,CAWSRTSDQPQHF
NA,TRBJ1-5,TRBV11-2,NA,TGTGCCAGCAGCTTAGAATCAGGATGGAATCAGCCCCAGCATTTT,CASSLESGWNQPQHF
NA,TRBJ1-4,TRBV5-4,few,TGTGCCAGCAGCTACCGGGACGGGGGTGAAAAACTGTTTTTT,CASSYRDGGEKLFF
NA,TRBJ2-5,TRBV7-2,NA,TGTGCCAGCAGTGGGAGCGCTCTGGAGACCCAGTACTTC,CASSGSALETQYF
NA,TRBJ1-5,TRBV7-8,once,TGTGCCAGCACCCCTGGGAGTGTCTCTAGCAATCAGCCCCAGCATTTT,CASTPGSVSSNQPQHF
TRBD1,TRBJ2-1,TRBV5-4,NA,TGTGCCAGCAGCACACGGACAGGGGGGAACCCCAATGAGCAGTTCTTC,CASSTRTGGNPNEQFF
TRBD2,TRBJ2-7,TRBV19,few,TGTGCCAGTAGTATAGATCAAGGTAGCGGGGCCTACGAGCAGTACTTC,CASSIDQGSGAYEQYF
NA,TRBJ1-1,TRBV7-6,NA,TGTGCCAGCAGCTTACACGGTCTGAACACTGAAGCTTTCTTT,CASSLHGLNTEAFF
TRBD2,TRBJ2-7,TRBV9,NA,TGTGCCAGCAGCGGAGGGACTAGCGCATCCTACGAGCAGTACTTC,CASSGGTSASYEQYF
NA,TRBJ1-5,TRBV5-5,once,TGTGCCAGCAGCTTGGCAGGGTCAAGGGGCAATCAGCCCCAGCATTTT,CASSLAGSRGNQPQHF